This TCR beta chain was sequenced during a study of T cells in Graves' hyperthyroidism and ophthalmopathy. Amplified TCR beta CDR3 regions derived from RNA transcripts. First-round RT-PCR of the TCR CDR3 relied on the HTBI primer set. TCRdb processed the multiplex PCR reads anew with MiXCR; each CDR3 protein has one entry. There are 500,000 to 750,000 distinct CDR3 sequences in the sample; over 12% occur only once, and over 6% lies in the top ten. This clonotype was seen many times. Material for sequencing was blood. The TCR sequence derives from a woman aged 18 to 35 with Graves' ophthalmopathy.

The CDR3 is CASSQVGTSIYTF. The CDR3 coding sequence is TGTGCCAGCAGCCAAGTAGGAACCTCCATATACACCTTC. The gene calls are TRBV3-1 and TRBJ1-2; D remains unclear. Germline loops: CDR1 LGHDT, CDR2 YNNKEL (reference sequence). The CDR3 is 13 amino acids. Trimming stripped 1 base from V and 11 bases from J, with 14 bases between.